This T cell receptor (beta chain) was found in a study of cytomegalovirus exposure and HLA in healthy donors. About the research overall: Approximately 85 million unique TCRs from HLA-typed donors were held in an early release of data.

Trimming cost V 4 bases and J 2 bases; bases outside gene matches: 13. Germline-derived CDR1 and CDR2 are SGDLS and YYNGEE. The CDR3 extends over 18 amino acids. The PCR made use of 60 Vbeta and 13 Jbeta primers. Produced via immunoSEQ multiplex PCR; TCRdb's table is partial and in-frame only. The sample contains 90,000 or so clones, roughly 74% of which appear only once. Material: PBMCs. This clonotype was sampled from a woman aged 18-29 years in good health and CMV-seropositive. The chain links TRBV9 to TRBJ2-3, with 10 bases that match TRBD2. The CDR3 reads CASSPEDSGGSATDTQYF. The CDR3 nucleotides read TGTGCCAGCAGCCCAGAAGATAGCGGGGGGTCCGCCACAGATACGCAGTATTTT.